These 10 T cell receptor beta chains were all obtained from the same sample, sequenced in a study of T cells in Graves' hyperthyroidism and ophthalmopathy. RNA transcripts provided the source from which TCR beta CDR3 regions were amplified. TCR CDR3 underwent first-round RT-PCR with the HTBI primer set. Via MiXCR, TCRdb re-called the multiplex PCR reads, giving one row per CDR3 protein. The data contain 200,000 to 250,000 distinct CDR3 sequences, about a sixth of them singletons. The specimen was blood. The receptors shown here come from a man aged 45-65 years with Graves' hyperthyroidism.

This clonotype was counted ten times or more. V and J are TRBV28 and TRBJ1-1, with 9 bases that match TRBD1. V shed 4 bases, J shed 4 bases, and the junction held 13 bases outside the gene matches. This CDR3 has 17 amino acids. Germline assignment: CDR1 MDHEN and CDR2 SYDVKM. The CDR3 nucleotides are TGTGCCAGCAGTTCGTTCAAGAGGACAGGGGAGACCACTGAAGCTTTCTTT. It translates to CASSSFKRTGETTEAFF.

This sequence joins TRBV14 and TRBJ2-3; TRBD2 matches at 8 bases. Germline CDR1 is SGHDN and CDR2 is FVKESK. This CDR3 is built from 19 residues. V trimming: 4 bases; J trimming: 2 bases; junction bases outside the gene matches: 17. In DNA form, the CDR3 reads TGTGCCAGCAGCCCAGGACTAGCTTCCACCGGGAGAAACACAGATACGCAGTATTTT. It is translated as CASSPGLASTGRNTDTQYF.

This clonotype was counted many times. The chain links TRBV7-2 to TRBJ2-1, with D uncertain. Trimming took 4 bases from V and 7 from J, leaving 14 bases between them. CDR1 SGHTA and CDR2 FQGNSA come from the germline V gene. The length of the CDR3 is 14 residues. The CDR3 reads CASSSWVVWNEQFF. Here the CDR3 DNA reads TGTGCCAGCAGCTCCTGGGTGGTTTGGAATGAGCAGTTCTTC.

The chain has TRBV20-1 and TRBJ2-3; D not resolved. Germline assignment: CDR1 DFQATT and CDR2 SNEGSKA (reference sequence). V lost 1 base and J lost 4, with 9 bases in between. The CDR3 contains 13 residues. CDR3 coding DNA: TGCAGTGCTAGAGGATTCGAATCAGATACGCAGTATTTT. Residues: CSARGFESDTQYF.

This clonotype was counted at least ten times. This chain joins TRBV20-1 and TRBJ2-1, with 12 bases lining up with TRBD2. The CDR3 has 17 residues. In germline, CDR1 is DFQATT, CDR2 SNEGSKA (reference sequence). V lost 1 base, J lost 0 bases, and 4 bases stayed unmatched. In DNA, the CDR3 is TGCAGTGCTAGAGGACTAGCGGGAGCAAGCTCCTACAATGAGCAGTTCTTC. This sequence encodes CSARGLAGASSYNEQFF.

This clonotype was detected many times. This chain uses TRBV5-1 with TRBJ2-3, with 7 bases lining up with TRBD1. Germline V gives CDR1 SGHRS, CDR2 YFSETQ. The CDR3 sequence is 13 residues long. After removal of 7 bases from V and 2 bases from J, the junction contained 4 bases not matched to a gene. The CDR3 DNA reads TGCGCCAGCCGGGACAGAGTCACAGATACGCAGTATTTT. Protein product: CASRDRVTDTQYF.

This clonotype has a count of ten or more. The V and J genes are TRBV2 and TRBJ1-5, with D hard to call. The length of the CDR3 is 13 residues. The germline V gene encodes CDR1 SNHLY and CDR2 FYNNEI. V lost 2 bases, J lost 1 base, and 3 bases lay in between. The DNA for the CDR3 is TGTGCCAGCAGTGAACGGAGCAATCAGCCCCAGCATTTT. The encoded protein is CASSERSNQPQHF.

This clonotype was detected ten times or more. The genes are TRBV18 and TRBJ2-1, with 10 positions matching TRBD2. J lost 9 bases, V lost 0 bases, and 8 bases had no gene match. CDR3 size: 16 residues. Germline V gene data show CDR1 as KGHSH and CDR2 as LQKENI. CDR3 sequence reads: CASSPPGVAGGVEQFF. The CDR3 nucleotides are TGTGCCAGCTCACCACCGGGGGTAGCGGGAGGCGTTGAGCAGTTCTTC.

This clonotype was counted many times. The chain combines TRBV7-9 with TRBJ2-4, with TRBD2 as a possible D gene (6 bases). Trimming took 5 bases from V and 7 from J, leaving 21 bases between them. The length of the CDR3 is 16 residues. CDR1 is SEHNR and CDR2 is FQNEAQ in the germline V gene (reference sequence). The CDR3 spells CASSPRLAVGGNIQYF. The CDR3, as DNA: TGTGCCAGCAGCCCTCGTTTAGCGGTGGGCGGGAACATTCAGTACTTC.

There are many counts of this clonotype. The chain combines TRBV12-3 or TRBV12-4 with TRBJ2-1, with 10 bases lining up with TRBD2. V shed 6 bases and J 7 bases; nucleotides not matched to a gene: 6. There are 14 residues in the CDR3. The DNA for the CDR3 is TGTGCCAGCAGACTAGCGGGGAGGGGGAATGAGCAGTTCTTC. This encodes CASRLAGRGNEQFF.